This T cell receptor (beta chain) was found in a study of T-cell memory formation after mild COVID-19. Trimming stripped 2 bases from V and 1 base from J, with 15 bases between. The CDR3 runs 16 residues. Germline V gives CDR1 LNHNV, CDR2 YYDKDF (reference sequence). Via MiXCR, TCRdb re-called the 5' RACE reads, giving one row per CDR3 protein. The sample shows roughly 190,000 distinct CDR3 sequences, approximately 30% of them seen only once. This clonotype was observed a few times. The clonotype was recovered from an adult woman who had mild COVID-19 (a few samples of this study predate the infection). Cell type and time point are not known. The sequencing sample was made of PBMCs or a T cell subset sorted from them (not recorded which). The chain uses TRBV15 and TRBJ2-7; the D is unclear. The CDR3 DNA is TGTGCCACCAGCAGACAACACCCTGGTTCTTCCTACGAGCAGTACTTC. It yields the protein CATSRQHPGSSYEQYF. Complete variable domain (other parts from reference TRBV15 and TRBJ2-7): DAMVIQNPRYQVTQFGKPVTLSCSQTLNHNVMYWYQQKSSQAPKLLFHYYDKDFNNEADTPDNFQSRRPNTSFCFLDIRSPGLGDTAMYLCATSRQHPGSSYEQYFGPGTRLTVT.